A selection of T cell receptor beta chains follows, all from one sample in a study of blood T cell repertoires in COVID-19. Sequenced by immunoSEQ multiplex PCR; TCRdb stores in-frame clones only, minus some. This sample has about 210,000 clones; around three quarters occur once, and the top ten carry 7% to 8.5%. Sequenced material: peripheral blood. The source is a woman between 70 and 85 years old with acute or convalescent COVID-19. CDR3s include the opening cysteine and the closing phenylalanine or tryptophan. The D gene is left open where the match is weak. The size entry is marked missing in some rows and otherwise reads once, few, many or a size class.

v_call	j_call	cdr3_length	clone_size	d_call	cdr3_nt	cdr3_aa
TRBV2	TRBJ2-1	12	-	TRBD2	TGTGCCAGCAGCAAGAGCGGGATTGAGCAGTTCTTC	CASSKSGIEQFF
TRBV29-1	TRBJ1-1	15	-	-	TGCAGCGTTGAATCGGAGAGGAGGAGACGGGGGGAAGCTTTCTTT	CSVESERRRRGEAFF
TRBV6-4	TRBJ2-7	16	-	TRBD2	TGTGCCAGCAGTGACCGGGGGGGGGAGAGAACCTACGAGCAGTACTTC	CASSDRGGERTYEQYF
TRBV7-2	TRBJ2-3	15	-	TRBD1	TGTGCCAGCAGCTCCCCGGACAGGGGGGCAGATACGCAGTATTTT	CASSSPDRGADTQYF
TRBV7-8	TRBJ1-2	13	-	TRBD1	TGTGCCAGCAGACTTACAGGGGGCTCTGGCTACACCTTC	CASRLTGGSGYTF
TRBV11-2	TRBJ2-3	14	-	-	TGTGCCAGCCGGAGGGGGGGGGTCACAGATACGCAGTATTTT	CASRRGGVTDTQYF
TRBV5-1	TRBJ1-5	12	-	-	TGCGCCAGCACCCTCGGGGATCAGCCCCAGCATTTT	CASTLGDQPQHF
TRBV5-8	TRBJ2-5	13	-	-	TGTGCCAGCAGCAGACAGGACCAAGAGACCCAGTACTTC	CASSRQDQETQYF
TRBV30	TRBJ1-3	11	-	-	TGTGCCTGGAGTGGCAGTAACACCATATATTTT	CAWSGSNTIYF
TRBV3-1/TRBV3-2	TRBJ2-3	19	-	TRBD2	TGTGCCAGCAGCCACGCGGGTACAGTCGCGGGGGGAAGGACAGATACGCAGTATTTT	CASSHAGTVAGGRTDTQYF
TRBV2	TRBJ1-5	13	-	-	TGTGCCAGCAGAAAGGGGCGATTCCAGCCCCAGCATTTT	CASRKGRFQPQHF
TRBV19	TRBJ1-2	14	-	TRBD1	TGTGCCAGTACCCCGGGACAGGGTTCTTATGGCTACACCTTC	CASTPGQGSYGYTF
TRBV9	TRBJ1-2	15	few	-	TGTGCCAGCAGCGAGGGGCAGGATAGGGACTATGGCTACACCTTC	CASSEGQDRDYGYTF
TRBV11-2	TRBJ1-2	14	once	-	TGTGCCAGCAGCTACCCCGCGGCGGGGGGTGGCTACACCTTC	CASSYPAAGGGYTF
TRBV2	TRBJ1-1	13	-	-	TGTGCCAGCGCGGAGGGCACGGGCACTGAAGCTTTCTTT	CASAEGTGTEAFF
TRBV18	TRBJ1-5	14	-	-	TGTGCCAGCTCACCGGGGCTTAGCAATCAGCCCCAGCATTTT	CASSPGLSNQPQHF
TRBV7-7	TRBJ2-1	16	few	-	TGTGCCAGCAGCTTAAGGCGGGGCTATTCCTACAATGAGCAGTTCTTC	CASSLRRGYSYNEQFF
TRBV6-5	TRBJ1-5	15	-	-	TGTGCCAGCAAGCAGGAATCAGATAGCAATCAGCCCCAGCATTTT	CASKQESDSNQPQHF
TRBV5-1	TRBJ2-5	14	-	TRBD1	TGCGCCAGCAGCTCAGGACAGGGGCAGGAGACCCAGTACTTC	CASSSGQGQETQYF
TRBV4-1	TRBJ2-5	14	once	-	TGCGCCAGCAGCCAGTCCGCGCAGGGGGAGACCCAGTACTTC	CASSQSAQGETQYF
TRBV3-1/TRBV3-2	TRBJ2-5	14	-	-	TGTGCCAGCAGCCAAGGGCATAACCAAGAGACCCAGTACTTC	CASSQGHNQETQYF
TRBV7-3	TRBJ2-7	15	-	-	TGTGCCAGCAGCTTAACGCCCGACAGAATTGACGAGCAGTACTTC	CASSLTPDRIDEQYF
TRBV3-1/TRBV3-2	TRBJ1-2	13	-	TRBD1	TGTGCCAGCAGTTGGGCAGGGGGCGATGGCTACACCTTC	CASSWAGGDGYTF
TRBV7-8	TRBJ1-6	16	few	-	TGTGCCAGCAGCTTTAGTGGAGGGGCGGATAATTCACCCCTCCACTTT	CASSFSGGADNSPLHF
TRBV6-5	TRBJ2-2	12	-	-	TGTGCCAGCAGTTATAGTACCGGGGAGCTGTTTTTT	CASSYSTGELFF
TRBV6-6	TRBJ2-7	16	many	TRBD2	TGTGCCAGCAATCCCACAACCGGGACTACCTGGGACGAGCAGTACTTC	CASNPTTGTTWDEQYF
TRBV7-9	TRBJ2-6	15	-	-	TGTGCCAGCAGCGCCTACAGCTCTGGGGCCAACGTCCTGACTTTC	CASSAYSSGANVLTF
TRBV4-1	TRBJ1-1	19	-	-	TGCGCCAGCAGCCAAGTAAAGGACAGATCTTCCATCAGGGGAACTGAAGCTTTCTTT	CASSQVKDRSSIRGTEAFF
TRBV11-2	TRBJ2-3	17	-	TRBD2	TGTGCCAGCAGCTGGACTAGCGGGGGGGGGAGCACAGATACGCAGTATTTT	CASSWTSGGGSTDTQYF
TRBV7-2	TRBJ1-5	15	-	-	TGTGCCAGCAGCCAGGACATCAATAGCAATCAGCCCCAGCATTTT	CASSQDINSNQPQHF
TRBV20-1	TRBJ2-5	14	-	-	TGCAGTGCTAGTATCGGGACTTTACAAGAGACCCAGTACTTC	CSASIGTLQETQYF
TRBV4-1	TRBJ1-2	16	-	TRBD1	TGCGCCAGCAGCCAAGATGGACGACAGGGGGCTGGTGGCTACACCTTC	CASSQDGRQGAGGYTF
TRBV5-8	TRBJ1-3	14	-	TRBD1	TGTGCCAGCAGCTTCACAGGGGCTGGAAACACCATATATTTT	CASSFTGAGNTIYF
TRBV2	TRBJ2-7	15	-	TRBD2	TGTGCCAGCAGTGACGGAGGGACTAGCCTTCTCGAGCAGTACTTC	CASSDGGTSLLEQYF
TRBV3-1/TRBV3-2	TRBJ1-1	13	-	TRBD1	TGTGCCAGCAAAGACAGGGGGAACACTGAAGCTTTCTTT	CASKDRGNTEAFF
TRBV5-1	TRBJ2-1	15	-	TRBD2	TGCGCCAGCAGCCCCACTAGCGGGGGCTACAATGAGCAGTTCTTC	CASSPTSGGYNEQFF
TRBV6-5	TRBJ2-1	12	-	-	TGTGCCTCACTAGCCCGTGGGAATGAGCAGTTCTTC	CASLARGNEQFF
TRBV24-1	TRBJ1-5	15	-	-	TGTGCCACCAGTGATTCAGGGCGGACCCATCAGCCCCAGCATTTT	CATSDSGRTHQPQHF
TRBV9	TRBJ1-4	16	-	-	TGTGCCAGCAGCGGAACTCAGGGGCAAACTAATGAAAAACTGTTTTTT	CASSGTQGQTNEKLFF
TRBV12-3/TRBV12-4	TRBJ1-1	13	-	TRBD1	TGTGCCAGCAGAAAAGCCGGGACAGGGAAAGCTTTCTTT	CASRKAGTGKAFF
TRBV5-8	TRBJ2-4	16	few	TRBD2	TGTGCCAGCAGCTTGGGGACTAGCTTGACCAAAAACATTCAGTACTTC	CASSLGTSLTKNIQYF
TRBV5-6	TRBJ2-3	14	-	-	TGTGCCAGCAGCTCAAGTCAGGGCACAGATACGCAGTATTTT	CASSSSQGTDTQYF
TRBV6-1	TRBJ2-1	19	-	TRBD2	TGTGCCAGCAGTGAAAGGGTCGTAGCGGGGCCTAGCTCCTACAATGAGCAGTTCTTC	CASSERVVAGPSSYNEQFF
TRBV2	TRBJ2-5	14	once	-	TGTGCCAGCAGTCCGACTACGACGCAAGAGACCCAGTACTTC	CASSPTTTQETQYF
TRBV7-9	TRBJ1-4	15	few	-	TGTGCCAGCAGCTTACAGGGCTGGGCCTCTGAAAAACTGTTTTTT	CASSLQGWASEKLFF
TRBV18	TRBJ1-3	16	-	-	TGTGCCAGCTCACCGGATCGTGGGAGCTCTGGAAACACCATATATTTT	CASSPDRGSSGNTIYF
TRBV10-3	TRBJ2-5	14	-	TRBD2	TGTGCTAGCGGGGGGCCAACGACCCAAGAGACCCAGTACTTC	CASGGPTTQETQYF
TRBV3-1/TRBV3-2	TRBJ1-3	13	few	-	TGTGCCAGCACCGGGGGCTCTGGAAACACCATATATTTT	CASTGGSGNTIYF
TRBV24-1	TRBJ1-5	13	-	-	TGTGCCGCGTCCCCAGGGGAAGGACAGCCCCAGCATTTT	CAASPGEGQPQHF
TRBV30	TRBJ1-2	11	-	-	TGTGCCTGGAGTGTTGCCAGGGAGGGCACCTTC	CAWSVAREGTF
TRBV12-2	TRBJ1-4	12	-	-	TGTGCAAGTCGCTGGACAAATGAAAAACTGTTTTTT	CASRWTNEKLFF
TRBV19	TRBJ2-7	15	many	TRBD2	TGTGCCAGTAGTGTGACCGGGACTAGCGGGAACGAGCAGTACTTC	CASSVTGTSGNEQYF
TRBV3-1/TRBV3-2	TRBJ1-2	15	-	TRBD1	TGTGCCAGCAGCCCGACAGGGGTCACCGGTCATGGTTACACCTTC	CASSPTGVTGHGYTF
TRBV5-1	TRBJ1-1	13	-	-	TGCGCCAGCAGCTTGATTCGGAACACTGAAGCTTTCTTT	CASSLIRNTEAFF
TRBV6-1	TRBJ1-1	13	-	-	TGTGCCAGCAGTGAACAGGTCCACACTGAAGCTTTCTTT	CASSEQVHTEAFF
TRBV4-3	TRBJ2-2	15	-	-	TGCGCCAGCAGCCAGAGTGGGGGCGTGACCGGGGAGCTGTTTTTT	CASSQSGGVTGELFF
TRBV6-1	TRBJ2-5	15	-	-	TGTGCCAGCAGTGATTTTAGGGCGGGGCAAGAGACCCAGTACTTC	CASSDFRAGQETQYF
TRBV5-4	TRBJ1-2	14	few	-	TGTGCCAGCAGCCCGGGAGGGCAAAACTATGGCTACACCTTC	CASSPGGQNYGYTF
TRBV5-1	TRBJ2-5	13	-	-	TGCGCCAGCAGCTTTACAGTTCAAGAGACCCAGTACTTC	CASSFTVQETQYF